These 9 T cell receptor beta chains were sequenced from one sample in a study of T cell responses to AZD1222 COVID-19 vaccine. The assay was immunoSEQ multiplex PCR, and TCRdb's table has in-frame clones only and misses some. The sample consists of over 110,000 clones, roughly nine tenths of them appearing once. The sequencing used peripheral blood, collected 28 days after the second AZD1222 dose. These receptors originate from an adult who received the AZD1222 COVID-19 vaccine.

This clone is a singleton in its sample. The gene calls are TRBV28 and TRBJ2-5; the match to TRBD1 covers 11 bases. This CDR3 is 16 amino acids long. Germline loops: CDR1 MDHEN, CDR2 SYDVKM. V shed 5 bases, J shed 2 bases, and the junction held 7 bases outside the gene matches. CDR3 sequence: CASSKPGTGGQETQYF. The CDR3 DNA sequence: TGTGCCAGCAGTAAACCCGGGACAGGGGGGCAAGAGACCCAGTACTTC.

The rearrangement uses TRBV19 and TRBJ1-2; D is possibly TRBD1 (5 bases). Germline CDR1 is LNHDA and CDR2 is SQIVND (reference sequence). The V and J ends lost 4 bases and 3 bases respectively, with 18 bases between them. The CDR3 totals 16 residues. The CDR3 DNA reads as TGTGCCAGTAGTAGGCTTCGGGACGGACGGGACTATGGCTACACCTTC. As protein: CASSRLRDGRDYGYTF.

This clone was recorded once. The rearrangement joins TRBV27 to TRBJ1-5; TRBD1 is a possible D gene (5 bases). This CDR3 is 14 amino acids long. Germline CDR1 is MNHEY and CDR2 is SMNVEV (reference sequence). V dropped 6 bases and J dropped 7 bases, with 16 bases sitting between them. CDR3 nucleotides: TGTGCCAGCAGAGTAGCAGGGCCCAGCCAGCCCCAGCATTTT. Translated: CASRVAGPSQPQHF.

The J gene is TRBJ1-3, the V gene TRBV9, with unresolved D. The V end was cut by 1 base, the J end by 3 bases, with 17 bases between. The germline CDR1 and CDR2 sequences are SGDLS and YYNGEE. This CDR3 spans 17 amino acids. As DNA, the CDR3 is TGTGCCAGCAGCGTAAACCCGTCCACTGCGAGTGGAAACACCATATATTTT. Translated: CASSVNPSTASGNTIYF. The entire variable domain, with the rest obtained from reference TRBV9 and TRBJ1-3, is as follows: DSGVTQTPKHLITATGQRVTLRCSPRSGDLSVYWYQQSLDQGLQFLIQYYNGEERAKGNILERFSAQQFPDLHSELNLSSLELGDSALYFCASSVNPSTASGNTIYFGEGSWLTVV.

The genes are TRBV28 and TRBJ1-2; D is uncertain. The germline CDR1 and CDR2 sequences are MDHEN and SYDVKM. The CDR3 runs to 14 residues. V lost 1 base and J 8 bases, leaving 14 bases between the germline ends. The DNA for the CDR3 is TGTGCCAGCAGTTTATTCCGGTTTAGGGAGGGCTACACCTTC. Residues: CASSLFRFREGYTF.

The DNA for the CDR3 is TGCGCCAGCAGAGGACTAGCGGGAGGTTCGGGTGAGACCCAGTACTTC. The encoded protein is CASRGLAGGSGETQYF. The chain carries TRBV10-2 and TRBJ2-5; 14 bases are shared with TRBD2. The V gene end was trimmed by 6 bases and the J gene end by 5 bases; junction bases not matched to a gene: 8. The CDR3 has 16 residues. Germline loops: CDR1 WSHSY, CDR2 SAAADI.

This chain uses TRBV11-2 with TRBJ2-5, with 8 bases fitting TRBD2. This CDR3 has 16 residues. Germline V gene sequence: CDR1 SGHAT, CDR2 FQNNGV. The junction had 8 bases not matched to a gene; V was cut back by 5 bases and J by 0 bases. The CDR3 reads CASSLTGGAYQETQYF. The CDR3 nucleotides are TGTGCCAGCAGCCTTACGGGGGGGGCCTACCAAGAGACCCAGTACTTC.

The chain combines TRBV5-4 with TRBJ2-5, with D possibly TRBD1 on 5 matching bases. CDR1 and CDR2 from the germline V gene are SGHNT and YYREEE (reference sequence). V lost 9 bases, J lost 5 bases, and 14 bases lay in between. CDR3 size: 12 residues. The CDR3 here is CATDTTGETQYF. DNA of the CDR3: TGTGCCACGGACACTACTGGGGAGACCCAGTACTTC. Full variable domain (missing parts from reference TRBV5-4 and TRBJ2-5): ETGVTQSPTHLIKTRGQQVTLRCSSQSGHNTVSWYQQALGQGPQFIFQYYREEENGRGNFPPRFSGLQFPNYSSELNVNALELDDSALYLCATDTTGETQYFGPGTRLLVL.

This rearrangement joins TRBV12-5 to TRBJ2-5, with D uncertain. The CDR3 is made up of 14 amino acids. Germline CDR1 LGHNT, CDR2 FRNRAP. V was pared by 3 bases and J by 5 bases, with 13 bases between. The CDR3: CASGFTAAWETQYF. The CDR3 DNA is TGTGCTAGTGGTTTTACAGCCGCGTGGGAGACCCAGTACTTC.